The clone carrying this TCR beta chain was picked up many times. The antigen is unknown. The sample originates from a study of regulatory T cells in long-lasting Graves disease. Study-level information: Patients newly diagnosed with Graves' had been on antithyroid drugs for under 3 months.

Researchers made TCR beta libraries by using iRepertoire HTBI primers and running Arm-PCR on CDR3 regions. TCRdb redid the calling of the multiplex PCR reads with MiXCR, one entry per CDR3 protein. The sample has 450,000 to 700,000 distinct CDR3 sequences, approximately 13% seen once. Study outcomes and limitations: More public clonotypes were shared by persistent patients (2,741) than by new patients (roughly 870).

The V and J ends lost 8 bases and 4 bases respectively, with 20 bases between them. The CDR3 runs to 15 residues. As for time point: newly diagnosed GD, antithyroid drugs for less than 3 months. Researchers made the TCR library from RNA that was extracted from PBMCs. These data also formed part of another study, on T cells in Graves' hyperthyroidism and ophthalmopathy. As that report states: Hyperthyroidism was newly diagnosed in patients aged 18 to 65 (duration under 2 months). An initial round of RT-PCR targeting the TCR CDR3 relied on the HTBI primer set.

Sequenced material: peripheral blood mononuclear cells (PBMCs), taken at new diagnosis, from a patient treated with antithyroid drugs. The chain joins TRBV12-3 or TRBV12-4 to TRBJ1-2; D is perhaps TRBD1 (6 bases). The sequence was obtained from a man aged 30 to 45 with Graves disease. This CDR3 reads CASWVGQTLPYGYTF. For the CDR3, the DNA is TGTGCCAGCTGGGTTGGACAGACTTTGCCCTATGGCTACACCTTC.